The sequence of this T cell receptor beta chain was determined in a study of blood T cell repertoires in COVID-19. Study in general: Samples taken during acute and convalescent COVID-19 were collected in the United States, Italy and Spain.

Measured with immunoSEQ multiplex PCR; TCRdb has only the in-frame clones, and not every one. The sample lists under 400,000 clones, around 86% seen once, with approximately 4.4% in the top ten. With 5 bases removed from V and 1 base from J, the gap between germline ends came to 8 bases. CDR1 is SGHTA, CDR2 FQGTGA, per germline. CDR3 length: 13 residues. Across about two dozen US areas, participants ranged in age from roughly 18 to 95 years. The sample comprised PBMCs or T cells enriched from blood (not recorded which). The clonotype comes from a middle-aged woman with acute COVID-19. The rearrangement links TRBV7-3 to TRBJ2-5; the D gene is possibly TRBD1 (6 bases). CDR3 residues: CASSRTAQETQYF. In DNA form, the CDR3 reads TGTGCCAGCAGCCGGACAGCCCAAGAGACCCAGTACTTC.